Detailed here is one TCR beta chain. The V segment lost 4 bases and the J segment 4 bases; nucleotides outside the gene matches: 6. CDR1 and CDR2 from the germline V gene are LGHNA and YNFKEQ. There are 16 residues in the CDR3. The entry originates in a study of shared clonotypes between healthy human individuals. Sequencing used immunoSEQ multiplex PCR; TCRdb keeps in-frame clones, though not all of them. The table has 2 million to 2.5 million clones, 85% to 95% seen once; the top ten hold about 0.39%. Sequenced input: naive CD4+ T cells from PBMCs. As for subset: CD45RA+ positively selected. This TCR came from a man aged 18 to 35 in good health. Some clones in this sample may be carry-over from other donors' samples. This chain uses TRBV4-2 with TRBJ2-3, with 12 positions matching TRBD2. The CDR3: CASSPRLAGDADTQYF. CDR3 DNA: TGTGCCAGCAGCCCTAGACTAGCGGGAGACGCAGATACGCAGTATTTT.